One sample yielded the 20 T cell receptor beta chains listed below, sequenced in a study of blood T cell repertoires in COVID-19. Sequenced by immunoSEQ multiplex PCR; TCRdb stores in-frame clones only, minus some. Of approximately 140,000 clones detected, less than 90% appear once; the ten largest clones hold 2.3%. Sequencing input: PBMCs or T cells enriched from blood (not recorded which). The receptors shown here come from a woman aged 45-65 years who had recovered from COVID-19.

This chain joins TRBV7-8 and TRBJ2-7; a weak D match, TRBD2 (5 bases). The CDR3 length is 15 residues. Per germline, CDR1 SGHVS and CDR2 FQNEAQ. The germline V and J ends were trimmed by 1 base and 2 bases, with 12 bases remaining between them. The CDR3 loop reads CASSLEGGPTYEQYF. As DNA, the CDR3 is TGTGCCAGCAGCTTAGAGGGCGGGCCGACCTACGAGCAGTACTTC.

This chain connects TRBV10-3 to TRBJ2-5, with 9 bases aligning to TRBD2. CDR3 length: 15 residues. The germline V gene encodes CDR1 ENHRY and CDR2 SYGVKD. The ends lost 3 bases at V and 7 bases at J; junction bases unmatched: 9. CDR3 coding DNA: TGTGCCATCAGTGATCTGGGACTAGCAAAAGGGACCCAGTACTTC. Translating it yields CAISDLGLAKGTQYF.

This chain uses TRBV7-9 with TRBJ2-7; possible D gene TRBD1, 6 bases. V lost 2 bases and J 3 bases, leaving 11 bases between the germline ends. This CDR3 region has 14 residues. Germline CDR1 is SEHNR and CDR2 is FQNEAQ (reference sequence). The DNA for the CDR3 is TGTGCCAGCAGCTTACCGGACAGACTCTACGAGCAGTACTTC. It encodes CASSLPDRLYEQYF. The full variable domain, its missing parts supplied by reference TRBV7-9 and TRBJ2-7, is DTGVSQNPRHKITKRGQNVTFRCDPISEHNRLYWYRQTLGQGPEFLTYFQNEAQLEKSRLLSDRFSAERPKGSFSTLEIQRTEQGDSAMYLCASSLPDRLYEQYFGPGTRLTVT.

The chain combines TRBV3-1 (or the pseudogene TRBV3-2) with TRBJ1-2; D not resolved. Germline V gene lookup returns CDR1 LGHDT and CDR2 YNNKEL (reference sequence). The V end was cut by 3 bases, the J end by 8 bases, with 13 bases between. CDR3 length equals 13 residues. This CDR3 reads CASSQVGGEGYTF. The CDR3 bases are TGTGCCAGCAGCCAGGTCGGTGGGGAGGGCTACACCTTC.

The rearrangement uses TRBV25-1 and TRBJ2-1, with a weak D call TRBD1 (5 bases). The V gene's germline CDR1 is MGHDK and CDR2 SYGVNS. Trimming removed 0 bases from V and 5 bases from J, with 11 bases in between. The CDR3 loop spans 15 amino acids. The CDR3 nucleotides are TGTGCCAGCAGTGAATATGGGGCAGGGAACAATGAGCAGTTCTTC. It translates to CASSEYGAGNNEQFF.

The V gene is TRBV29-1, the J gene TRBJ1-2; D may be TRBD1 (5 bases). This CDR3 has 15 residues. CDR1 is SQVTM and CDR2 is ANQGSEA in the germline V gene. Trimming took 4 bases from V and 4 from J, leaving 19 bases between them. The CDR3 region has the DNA TGCAGCGTTGTTGGTACAGGAATTTCCCGCTATGGCTACACCTTC. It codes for CSVVGTGISRYGYTF.

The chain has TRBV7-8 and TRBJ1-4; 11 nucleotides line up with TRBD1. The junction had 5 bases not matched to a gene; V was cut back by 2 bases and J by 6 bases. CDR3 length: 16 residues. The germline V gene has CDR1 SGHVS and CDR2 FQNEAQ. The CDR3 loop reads CASSLLPGQGDEKLFF. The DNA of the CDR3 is TGTGCCAGCAGCTTACTGCCGGGACAGGGGGATGAAAAACTGTTTTTT.

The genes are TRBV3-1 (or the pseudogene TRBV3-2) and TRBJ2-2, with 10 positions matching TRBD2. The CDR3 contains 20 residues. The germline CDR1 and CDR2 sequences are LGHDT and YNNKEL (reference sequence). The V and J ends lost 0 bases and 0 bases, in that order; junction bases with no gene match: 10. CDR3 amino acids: CASSQDRRLAGESNTGELFF. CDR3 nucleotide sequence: TGTGCCAGCAGCCAAGATAGGCGTCTAGCGGGGGAATCGAACACCGGGGAGCTGTTTTTT.

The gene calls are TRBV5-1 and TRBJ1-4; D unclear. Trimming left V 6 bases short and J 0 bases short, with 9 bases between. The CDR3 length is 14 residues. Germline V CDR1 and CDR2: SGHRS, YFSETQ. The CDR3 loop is CASKEGATNEKLFF. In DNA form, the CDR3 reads TGCGCCAGCAAGGAGGGCGCAACTAATGAAAAACTGTTTTTT.

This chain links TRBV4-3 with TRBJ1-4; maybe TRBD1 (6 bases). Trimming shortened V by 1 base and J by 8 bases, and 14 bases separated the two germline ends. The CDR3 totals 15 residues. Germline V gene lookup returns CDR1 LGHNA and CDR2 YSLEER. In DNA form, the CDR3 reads TGCGCCAGCAGCCAAGCCTTAGGGGGAATGGAAAAACTGTTTTTT. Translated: CASSQALGGMEKLFF.

CDR3 region: CASSLGGGEDYEQYF. The CDR3 bases are TGTGCCAGCAGCTTGGGGGGCGGGGAAGACTACGAGCAGTACTTC. This chain connects TRBV5-4 to TRBJ2-7, with D possibly TRBD2 on 6 matching bases. V lost 0 bases and J 3 bases, leaving 13 bases between the germline ends. In germline, CDR1 is SGHNT, CDR2 YYREEE (reference sequence). CDR3 length equals 15 residues.

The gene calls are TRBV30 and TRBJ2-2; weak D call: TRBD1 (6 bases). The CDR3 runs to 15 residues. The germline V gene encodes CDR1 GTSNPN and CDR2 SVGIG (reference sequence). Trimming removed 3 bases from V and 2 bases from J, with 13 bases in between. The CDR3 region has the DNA TGTGCCTGGAGCGCGACAGGTATCAACACCGGGGAGCTGTTTTTT. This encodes CAWSATGINTGELFF.

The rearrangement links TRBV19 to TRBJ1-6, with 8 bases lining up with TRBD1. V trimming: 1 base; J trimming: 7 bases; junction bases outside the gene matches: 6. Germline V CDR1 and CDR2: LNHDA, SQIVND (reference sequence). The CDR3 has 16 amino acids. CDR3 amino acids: CASSIVRTGNNSPLHF. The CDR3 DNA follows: TGTGCCAGTAGTATAGTGAGGACAGGGAACAATTCACCCCTCCACTTT.

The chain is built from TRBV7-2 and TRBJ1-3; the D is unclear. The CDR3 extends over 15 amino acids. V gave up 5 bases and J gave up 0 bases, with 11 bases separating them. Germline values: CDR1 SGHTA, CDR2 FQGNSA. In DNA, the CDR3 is TGTGCCAGCAGCCCGACATATAGCTCTGGAAACACCATATATTTT. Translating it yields CASSPTYSSGNTIYF.

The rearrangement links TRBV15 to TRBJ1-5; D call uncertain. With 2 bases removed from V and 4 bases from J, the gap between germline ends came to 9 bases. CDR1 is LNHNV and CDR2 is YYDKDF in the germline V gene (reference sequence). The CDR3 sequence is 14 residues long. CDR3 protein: CATSRFGSNQPQHF. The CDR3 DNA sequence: TGTGCCACCAGCAGATTTGGCAGTAATCAGCCCCAGCATTTT.

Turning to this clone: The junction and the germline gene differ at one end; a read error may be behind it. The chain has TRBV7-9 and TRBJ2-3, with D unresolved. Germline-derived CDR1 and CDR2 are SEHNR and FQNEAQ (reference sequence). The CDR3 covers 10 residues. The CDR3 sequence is CASSLDTEYF. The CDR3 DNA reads TGTGCCAGCAGCTTAGATACGGAGTATTTT. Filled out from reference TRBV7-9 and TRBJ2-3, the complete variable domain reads DTGVSQNPRHKITKRGQNVTFRCDPISEHNRLYWYRQTLGQGPEFLTYFQNEAQLEKSRLLSDRFSAERPKGSFSTLEIQRTEQGDSAMYLCASSLDTEYFGPGTRLTVL.

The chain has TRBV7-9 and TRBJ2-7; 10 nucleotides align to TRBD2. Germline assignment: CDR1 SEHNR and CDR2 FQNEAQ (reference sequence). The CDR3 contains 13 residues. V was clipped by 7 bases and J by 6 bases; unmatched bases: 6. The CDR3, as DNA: TGTGCCAGCAAACCGGGACTAGCGTCCGAGCAGTACTTC. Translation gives CASKPGLASEQYF.

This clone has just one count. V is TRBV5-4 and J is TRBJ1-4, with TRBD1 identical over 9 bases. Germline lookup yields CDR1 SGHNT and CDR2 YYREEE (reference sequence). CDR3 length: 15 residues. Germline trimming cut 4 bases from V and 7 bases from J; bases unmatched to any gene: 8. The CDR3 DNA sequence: TGTGCCAGCAGCAAGAGACAGGGGGAAGGTGAAAAACTGTTTTTT. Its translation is CASSKRQGEGEKLFF.

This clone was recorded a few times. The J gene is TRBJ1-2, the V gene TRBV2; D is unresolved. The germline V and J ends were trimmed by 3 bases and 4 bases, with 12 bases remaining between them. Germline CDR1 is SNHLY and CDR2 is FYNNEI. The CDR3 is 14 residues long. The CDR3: CASSEAGSFYGYTF. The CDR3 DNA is TGTGCCAGCAGTGAGGCAGGCAGTTTCTATGGCTACACCTTC.

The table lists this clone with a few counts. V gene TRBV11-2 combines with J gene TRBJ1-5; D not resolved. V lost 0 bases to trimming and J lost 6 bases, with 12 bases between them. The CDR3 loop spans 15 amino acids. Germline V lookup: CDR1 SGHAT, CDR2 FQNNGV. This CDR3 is CASSLDRAGGQPQHF. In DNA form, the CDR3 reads TGTGCCAGCAGCTTAGATCGGGCGGGCGGTCAGCCCCAGCATTTT.